This T cell receptor beta chain is from a study of shared clonotypes between healthy human individuals. Background on the study: The plates for each donor numbered three CD4 naive, three CD4 memory, two CD8 naive and one CD8 memory. General study results and limits: A small donor pool kept down the genetic and exposure-history diversity that was represented. Richness estimates generally favored naive over memory subsets. It was observed that approximately 5% of naive CD4 clonotypes were shared across several donors.

About this clone itself: Its target is not known.

Germline values: CDR1 ENHRY, CDR2 SYGVKD. Trimming removed 2 bases at V and 1 base at J, with 11 bases between. This CDR3 has 15 amino acids. This table comes from immunoSEQ multiplex PCR, and its TCRdb copy is limited to in-frame clones, with some not included. Among some 2,400,000 clones listed, 90% to 96% were seen once. The specimen sequenced was naive CD4+ T cells sorted from blood. Subset indicated: CD45RA+ positively selected. This chain uses TRBV10-3 with TRBJ1-1; D unresolved. This receptor was obtained from a man between 18 and 35 years old in good health. As DNA, the CDR3 is TGTGCCATCAGTGAGCGAGGACCAACGAACACTGAAGCTTTCTTT. Encoded protein: CAISERGPTNTEAFF.